The TCR beta chain described here comes from a study of patients and donors after allogeneic stem cell transplantation. Each CDR3 protein gets one entry after TCRdb re-called the RT-PCR reads with MiXCR. The sample holds some 960,000 distinct CDR3 sequences; around 17% are singletons and the top ten take around 6%. As for this clonotype: The junction departs from the called germline gene at one end, perhaps through a read error.

This CDR3 region has 16 residues. The germline V gene encodes CDR1 SQVTM and CDR2 ANQGSEA. The chain couples TRBV29-1 to TRBJ2-6; the D is unclear. The specimen sequenced was blood, either unsorted or a sorted T cell fraction (not recorded which). The source of this sequence is a human donor who was either an allogeneic HSCT recipient or a stem cell or donor lymphocyte infusion donor (not recorded which). It is not recorded whose cells these are; they may come from a transplant donor. This chain's CDR3 is CSAEEGQSSGANVLTF. Here the CDR3 DNA reads TGCAGCGCTGAAGAAGGCCAAAGCTCTGGGGCCAACGTCCTGACTTTC.